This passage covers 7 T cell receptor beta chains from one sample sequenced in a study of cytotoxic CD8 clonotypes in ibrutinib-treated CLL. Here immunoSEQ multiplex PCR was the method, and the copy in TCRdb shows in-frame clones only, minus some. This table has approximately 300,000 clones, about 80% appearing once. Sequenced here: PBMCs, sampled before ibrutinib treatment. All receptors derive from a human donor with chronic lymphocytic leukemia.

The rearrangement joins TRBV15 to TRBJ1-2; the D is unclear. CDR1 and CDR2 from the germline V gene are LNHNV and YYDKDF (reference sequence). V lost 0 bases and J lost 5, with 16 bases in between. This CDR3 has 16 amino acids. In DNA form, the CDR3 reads TGTGCCACCAGCAGAGAGGGCCATCCTCCGGGATATGGCTACACCTTC. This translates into CATSREGHPPGYGYTF. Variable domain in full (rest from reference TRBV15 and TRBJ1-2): DAMVIQNPRYQVTQFGKPVTLSCSQTLNHNVMYWYQQKSSQAPKLLFHYYDKDFNNEADTPDNFQSRRPNTSFCFLDIRSPGLGDTAMYLCATSREGHPPGYGYTFGSGTRLTVV.

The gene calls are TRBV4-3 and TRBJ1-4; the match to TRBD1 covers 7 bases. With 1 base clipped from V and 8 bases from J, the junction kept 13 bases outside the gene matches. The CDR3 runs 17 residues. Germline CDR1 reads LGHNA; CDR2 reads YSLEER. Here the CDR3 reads CASSQANKLTGREKLFF. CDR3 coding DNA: TGCGCCAGCAGCCAAGCCAACAAATTGACAGGGCGGGAAAAACTGTTTTTT.

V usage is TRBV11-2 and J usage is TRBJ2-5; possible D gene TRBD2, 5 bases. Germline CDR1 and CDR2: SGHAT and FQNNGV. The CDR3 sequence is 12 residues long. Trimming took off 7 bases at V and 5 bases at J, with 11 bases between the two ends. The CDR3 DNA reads TGTGCCAGCAAACACTGGGAGGAGACCCAGTACTTC. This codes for CASKHWEETQYF.

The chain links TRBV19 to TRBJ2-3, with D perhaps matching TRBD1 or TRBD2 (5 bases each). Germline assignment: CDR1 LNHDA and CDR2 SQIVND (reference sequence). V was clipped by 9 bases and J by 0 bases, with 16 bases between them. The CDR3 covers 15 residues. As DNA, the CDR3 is TGTGCCAGCCAAGCCCGGGGCTCTAGCACAGATACGCAGTATTTT. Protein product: CASQARGSSTDTQYF.

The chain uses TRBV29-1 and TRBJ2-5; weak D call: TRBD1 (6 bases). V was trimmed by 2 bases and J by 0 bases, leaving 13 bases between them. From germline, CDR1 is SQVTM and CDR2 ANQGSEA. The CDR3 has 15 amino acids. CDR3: CSVETAAGDQETQYF. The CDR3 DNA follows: TGCAGCGTTGAAACGGCGGCAGGGGACCAAGAGACCCAGTACTTC.

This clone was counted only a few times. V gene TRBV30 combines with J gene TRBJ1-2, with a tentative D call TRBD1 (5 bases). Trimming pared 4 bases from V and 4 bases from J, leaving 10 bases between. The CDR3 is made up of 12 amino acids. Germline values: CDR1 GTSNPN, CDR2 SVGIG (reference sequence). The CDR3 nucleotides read TGTGCCTGGACAGGGAATAGCTATGGCTACACCTTC. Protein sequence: CAWTGNSYGYTF.

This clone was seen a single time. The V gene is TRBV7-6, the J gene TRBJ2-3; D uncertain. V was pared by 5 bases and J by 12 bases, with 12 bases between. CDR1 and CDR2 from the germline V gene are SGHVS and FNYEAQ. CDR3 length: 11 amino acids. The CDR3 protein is CASSPGRNQYF. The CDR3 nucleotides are TGTGCCAGCAGCCCCGGAAGGAACCAGTATTTT. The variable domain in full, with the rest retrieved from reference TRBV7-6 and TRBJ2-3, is GAGVSQSPRYKVTKRGQDVALRCDPISGHVSLYWYRQALGQGPEFLTYFNYEAQQDKSGLPNDRFSAERPEGSISTLTIQRTEQRDSAMYRCASSPGRNQYFGPGTRLTVL.